This TCR beta chain is from a study of T-cell memory formation after mild COVID-19. Study-wide background: Clusters of TCRs were largely donor specific. Notes on the study in general: The SARS-CoV-2 specificity of second-wave clones reaching peak at day 37 remained unverified. In pre-infection memory, a portion of responding clones appeared, which suggested that cross-reactive memory joined.

V lost 3 bases, J lost 2 bases, and 10 bases lay in between. CDR1 is DFQATT, CDR2 SNEGSKA, per germline (reference sequence). The CDR3 length is 13 residues. Details on this clonotype: Its antigen is undetermined.

TCR alpha and TCR beta cDNA libraries carrying sample barcodes and UMIs were produced by 5'RACE using constant-segment primers. TCRdb redid the calling of the 5' RACE reads with MiXCR, one entry per CDR3 protein. The sample comprises approximately 340,000 distinct CDR3 sequences, about 15% of which are singletons, and about a fifth rests with the top ten. Material: PBMCs or a T cell subset sorted from them (not recorded which). The chain uses TRBV20-1 and TRBJ1-2, with D possibly being TRBD1 (5 bases). The receptor was derived from a man younger than 35 who had mild COVID-19 (a few samples of this study predate the infection). Cell type and time point are not known. CDR3 bases: TGCAGTGCTAGGCAGGGAAGCAACTATGGCTACACCTTC. Protein sequence: CSARQGSNYGYTF.